This TCR beta chain was recorded in a study of vaccination and CD4 T cells after COVID-19. Remarks on this clonotype: Its specificity is not known.

With the Oncomine TCR Beta short-read assay, DNA from cultured CD4+ T cells was sequenced. From CD4+ T cells that had been cultured, genomic DNA was extracted. TCRdb re-derived calls from the PCR reads in MiXCR, one entry per CDR3 protein. The profile shows 15,000 or so distinct CDR3 sequences, under 85% of them singletons. Looked up from germline, CDR1 is MNHEY and CDR2 is SMNVEV (reference sequence). CDR3 length: 15 amino acids. V was pared by 5 bases and J by 6 bases, with 17 bases between. Indicated treatment: roughly 11-day PBMC culture with coronavirus spike peptide pools or control peptides (ViraFEST assay). ViraFEST relied on peptide pools to expand antigen-specific T cells; the TCRs were sequenced afterward.

Specimen: CD4+ T cells from blood, cultured in vitro. The sequence came from a human donor who had recovered from COVID-19. This sequence joins TRBV27 and TRBJ2-1; maybe TRBD2 (6 bases). The CDR3 loop is CASSPRGAGFNEQFF. CDR3 nucleotide sequence: TGTGCCAGCAGTCCGCGGGGAGCGGGTTTCAATGAGCAGTTCTTC.